This TCR beta chain was documented in a study of T-cell reconstitution after alpha-beta-depleted transplantation in children. Findings of the study overall: T-cell numbers and diversity one year post-transplant derived largely from freshly generated T cells. At around two months after transplant, the alpha-beta T cells were reportedly derived from several hundred expanded clones that came from non-depleted graft cells. Some patients' high day-60 TCRbeta diversity was attributed to recipient cells surviving conditioning.

In the case of this clonotype: Its specificity is unknown.

Preparing the TCRbeta library involved the use of unique molecular identifiers. TCRdb fed the PCR reads into MiXCR, producing one record per CDR3 protein. The data contain around 25,000 distinct CDR3 sequences, over 15% of them singletons. The V end lost 0 bases, the J end lost 5 bases, and 13 bases lay between the germline ends. This CDR3 is built from 15 residues. CDR1 and CDR2 from the germline V gene are SNHLY and FYNNEI. Specimen: PBMCs, mostly from graft donor cells, collected 60 days after TCRalphabeta/CD19-depleted stem cell transplant. The sequence was obtained from a male patient between 2 and 15 years old who had a stem cell transplant for acute lymphoblastic leukemia, so the T cells may come from the graft donor. The rearrangement links TRBV2 to TRBJ1-2; possible D gene TRBD1, 5 bases. The CDR3 region has the DNA TGTGCCAGCAGTGAAGCATTGGGGGGGTGGTATGGCTACACCTTC. This translates into CASSEALGGWYGYTF.